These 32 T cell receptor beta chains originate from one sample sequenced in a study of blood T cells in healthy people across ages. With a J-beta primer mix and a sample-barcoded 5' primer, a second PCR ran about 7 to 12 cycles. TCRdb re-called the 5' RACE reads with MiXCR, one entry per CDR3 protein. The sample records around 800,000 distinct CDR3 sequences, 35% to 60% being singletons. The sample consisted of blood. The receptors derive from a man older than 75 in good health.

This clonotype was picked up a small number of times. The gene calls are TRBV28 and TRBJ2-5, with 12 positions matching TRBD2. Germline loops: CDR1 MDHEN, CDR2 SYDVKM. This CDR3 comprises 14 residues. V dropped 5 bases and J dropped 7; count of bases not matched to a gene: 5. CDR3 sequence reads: CASSRRLAGATQYF. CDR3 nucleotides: TGTGCCAGCAGTCGGAGACTAGCGGGAGCGACCCAGTACTTC. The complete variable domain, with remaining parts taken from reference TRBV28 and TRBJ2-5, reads DVKVTQSSRYLVKRTGEKVFLECVQDMDHENMFWYRQDPGLGLRLIYFSYDVKMKEKGDIPEGYSVSREKKERFSLILESASTNQTSMYLCASSRRLAGATQYFGPGTRLLVL.

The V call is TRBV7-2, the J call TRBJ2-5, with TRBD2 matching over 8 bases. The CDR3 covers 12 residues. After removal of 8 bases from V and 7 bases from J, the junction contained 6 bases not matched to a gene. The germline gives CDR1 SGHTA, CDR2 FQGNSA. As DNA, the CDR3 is TGTGCCAGCGGACGGGAGGGGGGGACCCAGTACTTC. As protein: CASGREGGTQYF. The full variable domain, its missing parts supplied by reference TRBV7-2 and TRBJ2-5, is GAGVSQSPSNKVTEKGKDVELRCDPISGHTALYWYRQSLGQGLEFLIYFQGNSAPDKSGLPSDRFSAERTGGSVSTLTIQRTQQEDSAVYLCASGREGGTQYFGPGTRLLVL.

The CDR3 sequence: CASSPMTSGLYNEQFF. CDR3 in DNA: TGTGCCAGCTCTCCCATGACTAGCGGGCTCTACAATGAGCAGTTCTTC. The chain combines TRBV18 with TRBJ2-1, with 10 positions matching TRBD2. The V and J ends lost 6 bases and 3 bases, in that order; junction bases with no gene match: 8. Germline lookup yields CDR1 KGHSH and CDR2 LQKENI. The CDR3 length is 16 residues.

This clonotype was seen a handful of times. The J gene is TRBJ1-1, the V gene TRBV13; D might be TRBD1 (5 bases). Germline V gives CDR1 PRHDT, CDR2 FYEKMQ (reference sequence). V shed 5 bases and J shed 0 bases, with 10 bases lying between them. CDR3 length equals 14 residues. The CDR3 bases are TGTGCCAGCAGCGGGGGACGGTTGAACACTGAAGCTTTCTTT. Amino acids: CASSGGRLNTEAFF.

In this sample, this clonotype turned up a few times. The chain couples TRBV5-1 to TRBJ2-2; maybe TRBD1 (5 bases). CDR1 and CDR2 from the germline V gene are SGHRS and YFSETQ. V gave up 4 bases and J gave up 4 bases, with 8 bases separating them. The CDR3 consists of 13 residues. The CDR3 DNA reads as TGCGCCAGCAGCCCGACAGTCACCGGGGAGCTGTTTTTT. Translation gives CASSPTVTGELFF.

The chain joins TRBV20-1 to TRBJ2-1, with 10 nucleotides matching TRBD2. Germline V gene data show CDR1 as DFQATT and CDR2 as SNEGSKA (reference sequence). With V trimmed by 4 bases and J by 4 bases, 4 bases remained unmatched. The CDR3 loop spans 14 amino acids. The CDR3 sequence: CSANSGRGYNEQFF. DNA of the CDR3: TGCAGTGCTAACAGCGGGAGGGGGTACAATGAGCAGTTCTTC.

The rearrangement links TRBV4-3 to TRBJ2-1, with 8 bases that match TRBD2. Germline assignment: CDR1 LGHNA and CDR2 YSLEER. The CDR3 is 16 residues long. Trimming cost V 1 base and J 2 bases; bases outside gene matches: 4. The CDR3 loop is CASSQGLAQAYNEQFF. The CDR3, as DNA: TGCGCCAGCAGCCAAGGACTAGCGCAAGCCTACAATGAGCAGTTCTTC.

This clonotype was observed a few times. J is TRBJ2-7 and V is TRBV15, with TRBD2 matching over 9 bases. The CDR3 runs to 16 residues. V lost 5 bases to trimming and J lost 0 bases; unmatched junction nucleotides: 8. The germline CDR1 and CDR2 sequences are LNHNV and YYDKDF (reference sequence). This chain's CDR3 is CATSHQLAGISYEQYF. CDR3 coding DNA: TGTGCCACCAGCCACCAACTAGCGGGCATCTCCTACGAGCAGTACTTC.

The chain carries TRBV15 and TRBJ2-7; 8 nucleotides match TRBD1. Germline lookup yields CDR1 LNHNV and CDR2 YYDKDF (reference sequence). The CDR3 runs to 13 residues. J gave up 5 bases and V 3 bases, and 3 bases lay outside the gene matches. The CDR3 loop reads CATSRGQVHEQYF. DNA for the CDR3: TGTGCCACCAGCAGGGGACAGGTCCACGAGCAGTACTTC.

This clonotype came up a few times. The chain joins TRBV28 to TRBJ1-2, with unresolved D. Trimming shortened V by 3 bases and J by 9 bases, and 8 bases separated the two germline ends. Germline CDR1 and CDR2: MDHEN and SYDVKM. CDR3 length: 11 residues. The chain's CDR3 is CASSLEGSYTF. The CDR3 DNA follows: TGTGCCAGCAGTTTGGAGGGCAGCTACACCTTC.

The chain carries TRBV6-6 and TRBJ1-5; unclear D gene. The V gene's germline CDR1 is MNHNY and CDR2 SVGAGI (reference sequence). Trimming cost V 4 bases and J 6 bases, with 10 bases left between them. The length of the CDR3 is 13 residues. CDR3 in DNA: TGTGCCAGCAGTTCCCGGGAATTTCAGCCCCAGCATTTT. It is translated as CASSSREFQPQHF.

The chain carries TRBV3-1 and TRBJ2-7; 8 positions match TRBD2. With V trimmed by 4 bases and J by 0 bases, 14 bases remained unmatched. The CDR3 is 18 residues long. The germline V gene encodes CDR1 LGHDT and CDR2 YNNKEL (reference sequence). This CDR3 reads CASSPYRLSGAHSYEQYF. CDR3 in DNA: TGTGCCAGCAGCCCTTACCGCCTTAGCGGGGCTCACTCCTACGAGCAGTACTTC.

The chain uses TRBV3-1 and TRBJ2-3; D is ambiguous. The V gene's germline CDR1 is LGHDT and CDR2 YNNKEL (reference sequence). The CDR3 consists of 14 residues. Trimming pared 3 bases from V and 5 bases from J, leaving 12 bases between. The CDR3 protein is CASSQNQQRDTQYF. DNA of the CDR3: TGTGCCAGCAGCCAGAACCAGCAGCGAGATACGCAGTATTTT.

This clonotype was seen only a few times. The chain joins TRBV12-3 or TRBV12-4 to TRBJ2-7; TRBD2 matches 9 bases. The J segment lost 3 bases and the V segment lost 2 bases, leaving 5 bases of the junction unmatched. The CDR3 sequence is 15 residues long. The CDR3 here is CASSLSSGSLYEQYF. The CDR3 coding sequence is TGTGCCAGCAGTTTAAGTAGCGGGAGTCTCTACGAGCAGTACTTC.

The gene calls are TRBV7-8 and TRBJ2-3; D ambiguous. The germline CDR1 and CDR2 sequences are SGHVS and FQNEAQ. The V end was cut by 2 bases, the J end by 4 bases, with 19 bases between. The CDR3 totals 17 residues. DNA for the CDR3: TGTGCCAGCAGCTTATTCGCTGAACAGTTTTATGCAGATACGCAGTATTTT. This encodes CASSLFAEQFYADTQYF.

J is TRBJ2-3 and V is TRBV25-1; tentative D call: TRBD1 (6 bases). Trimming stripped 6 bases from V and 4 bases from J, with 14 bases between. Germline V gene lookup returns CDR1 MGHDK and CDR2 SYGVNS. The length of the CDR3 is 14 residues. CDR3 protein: CASRVHREADTQYF. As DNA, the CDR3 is TGTGCCAGCAGAGTACACAGGGAAGCAGATACGCAGTATTTT.

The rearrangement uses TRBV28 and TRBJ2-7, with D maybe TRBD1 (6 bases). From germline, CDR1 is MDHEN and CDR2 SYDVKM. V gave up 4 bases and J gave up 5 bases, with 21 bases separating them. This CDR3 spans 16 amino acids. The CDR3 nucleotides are TGTGCCAGCAGTTCCCAGGGGTCCGCGCTATCCCACGAGCAGTACTTC. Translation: CASSSQGSALSHEQYF.

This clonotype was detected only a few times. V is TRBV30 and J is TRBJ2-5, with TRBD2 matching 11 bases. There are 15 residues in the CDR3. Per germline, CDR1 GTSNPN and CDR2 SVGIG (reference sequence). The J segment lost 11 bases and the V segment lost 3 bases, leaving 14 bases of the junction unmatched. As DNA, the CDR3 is TGTGCCTGGAGCAAGGGACTAGCGGTCGGCAATGAGCAGTACTTC. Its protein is CAWSKGLAVGNEQYF.

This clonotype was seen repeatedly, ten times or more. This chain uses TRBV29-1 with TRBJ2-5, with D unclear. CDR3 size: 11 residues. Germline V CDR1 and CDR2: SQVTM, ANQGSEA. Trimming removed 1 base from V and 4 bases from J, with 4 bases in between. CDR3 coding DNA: TGCAGCGTTGAAGTGGGAGAGACCCAGTACTTC. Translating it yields CSVEVGETQYF. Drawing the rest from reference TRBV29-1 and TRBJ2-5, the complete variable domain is SAVISQKPSRDICQRGTSLTIQCQVDSQVTMMFWYRQQPGQSLTLIATANQGSEATYESGFVIDKFPISRPNLTFSTLTVSNMSPEDSSIYLCSVEVGETQYFGPGTRLLVL.

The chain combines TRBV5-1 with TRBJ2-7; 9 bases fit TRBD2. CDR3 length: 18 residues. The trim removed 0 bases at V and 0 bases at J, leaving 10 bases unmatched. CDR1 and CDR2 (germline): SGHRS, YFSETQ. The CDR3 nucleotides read TGCGCCAGCAGCTTGGTGGGTAGCGGGAGCGTTAGCTCCTACGAGCAGTACTTC. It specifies CASSLVGSGSVSSYEQYF.

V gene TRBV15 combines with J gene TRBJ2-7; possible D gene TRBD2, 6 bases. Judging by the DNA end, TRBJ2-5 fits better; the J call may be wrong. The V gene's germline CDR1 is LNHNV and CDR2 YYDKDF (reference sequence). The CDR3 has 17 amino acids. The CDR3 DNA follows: TGTGCCACCAGCAGAGATGCGGATAGCGGCTACCAAGAGACCCAGTACTTC. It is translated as CATSRDADSGYQETQYF.

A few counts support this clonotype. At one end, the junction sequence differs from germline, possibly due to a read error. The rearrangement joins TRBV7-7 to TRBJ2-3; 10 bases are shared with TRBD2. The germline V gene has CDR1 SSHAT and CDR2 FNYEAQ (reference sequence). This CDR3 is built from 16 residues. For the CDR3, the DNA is TGTGCTAGCAGCTTAGCCCTAGCGGGAGTGGGTGATACGCAGTATTTT. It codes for CASSLALAGVGDTQYF.

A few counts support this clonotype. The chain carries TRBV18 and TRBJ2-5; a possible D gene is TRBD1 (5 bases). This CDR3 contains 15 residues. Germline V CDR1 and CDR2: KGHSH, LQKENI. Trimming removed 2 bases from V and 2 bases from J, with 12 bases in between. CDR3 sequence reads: CASSPLQDKQETQYF. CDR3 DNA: TGTGCCAGCTCACCATTGCAGGACAAACAAGAGACCCAGTACTTC.

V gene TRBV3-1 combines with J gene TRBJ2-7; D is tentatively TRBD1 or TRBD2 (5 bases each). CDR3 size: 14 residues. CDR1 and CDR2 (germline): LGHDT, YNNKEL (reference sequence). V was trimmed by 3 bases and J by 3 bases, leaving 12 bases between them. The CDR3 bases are TGTGCCAGCAGCCAGCCGGGGCGCTTCTACGAGCAGTACTTC. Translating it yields CASSQPGRFYEQYF.

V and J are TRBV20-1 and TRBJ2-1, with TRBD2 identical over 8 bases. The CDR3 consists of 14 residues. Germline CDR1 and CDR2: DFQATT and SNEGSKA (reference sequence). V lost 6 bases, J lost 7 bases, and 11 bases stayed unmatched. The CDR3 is CSARGLVKFNEQFF. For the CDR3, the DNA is TGCAGTGCCCGGGGACTAGTGAAATTTAATGAGCAGTTCTTC.

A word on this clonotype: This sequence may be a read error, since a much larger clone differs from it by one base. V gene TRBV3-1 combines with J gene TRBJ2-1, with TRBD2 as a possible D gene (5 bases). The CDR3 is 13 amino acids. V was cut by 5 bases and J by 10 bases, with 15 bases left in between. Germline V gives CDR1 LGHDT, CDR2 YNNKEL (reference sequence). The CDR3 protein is CASSRTLTYEQFF. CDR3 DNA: TGTGCCAGCAGCAGGACTCTGACCTACGAGCAGTTCTTC.

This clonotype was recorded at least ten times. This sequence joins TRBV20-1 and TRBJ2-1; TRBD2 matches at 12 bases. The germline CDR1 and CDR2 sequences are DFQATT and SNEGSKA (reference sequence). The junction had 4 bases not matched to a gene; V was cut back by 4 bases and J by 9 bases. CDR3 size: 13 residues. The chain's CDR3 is CSAKTSGGGEQFF. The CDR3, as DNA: TGCAGTGCTAAGACTAGCGGGGGAGGTGAGCAGTTCTTC.

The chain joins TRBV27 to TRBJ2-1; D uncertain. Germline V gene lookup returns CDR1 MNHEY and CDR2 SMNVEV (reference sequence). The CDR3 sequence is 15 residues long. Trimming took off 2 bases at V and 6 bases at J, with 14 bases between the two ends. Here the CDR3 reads CASSLKSPQSNEQFF. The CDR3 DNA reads TGTGCCAGCAGTTTAAAGTCGCCGCAGTCCAATGAGCAGTTCTTC.

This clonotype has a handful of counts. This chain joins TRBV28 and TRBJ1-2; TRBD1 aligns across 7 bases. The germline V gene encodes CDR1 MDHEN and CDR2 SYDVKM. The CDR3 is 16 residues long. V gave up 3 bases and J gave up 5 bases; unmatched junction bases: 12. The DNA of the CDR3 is TGTGCCAGCAGTTTTTCGATGGGGACAGCAAATTATGGCTACACCTTC. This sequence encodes CASSFSMGTANYGYTF.

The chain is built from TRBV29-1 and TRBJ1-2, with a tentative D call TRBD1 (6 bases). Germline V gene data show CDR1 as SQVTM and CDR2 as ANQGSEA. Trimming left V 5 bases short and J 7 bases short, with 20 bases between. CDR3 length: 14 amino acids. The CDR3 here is CSVTEQGSSSGYTF. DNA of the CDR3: TGCAGCGTTACGGAACAGGGCAGTTCGAGTGGCTACACCTTC.

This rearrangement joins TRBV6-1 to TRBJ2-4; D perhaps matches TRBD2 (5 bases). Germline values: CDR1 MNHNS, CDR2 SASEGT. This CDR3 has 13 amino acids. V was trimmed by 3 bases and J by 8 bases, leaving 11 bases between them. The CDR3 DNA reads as TGTGCCAGCAGTGATGCCGAGGGAGACATTCAGTACTTC. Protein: CASSDAEGDIQYF.

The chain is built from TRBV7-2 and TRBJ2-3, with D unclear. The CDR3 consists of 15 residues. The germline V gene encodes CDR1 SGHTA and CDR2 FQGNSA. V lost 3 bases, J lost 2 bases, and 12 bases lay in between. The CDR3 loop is CASSFPALDTDTQYF. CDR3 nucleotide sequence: TGTGCCAGCAGCTTCCCGGCCCTCGACACAGATACGCAGTATTTT.